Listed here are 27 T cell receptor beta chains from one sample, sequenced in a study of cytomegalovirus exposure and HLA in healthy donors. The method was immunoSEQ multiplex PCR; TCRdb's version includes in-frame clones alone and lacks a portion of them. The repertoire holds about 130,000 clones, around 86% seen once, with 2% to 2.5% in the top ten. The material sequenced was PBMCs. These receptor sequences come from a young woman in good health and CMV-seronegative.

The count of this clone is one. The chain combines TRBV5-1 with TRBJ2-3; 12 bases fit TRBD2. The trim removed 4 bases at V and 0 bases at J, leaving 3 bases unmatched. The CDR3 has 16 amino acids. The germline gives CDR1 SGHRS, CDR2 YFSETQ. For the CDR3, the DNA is TGCGCCAGCAGCCTCGGACTAGCGGGGAGCACAGATACGCAGTATTTT. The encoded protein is CASSLGLAGSTDTQYF.

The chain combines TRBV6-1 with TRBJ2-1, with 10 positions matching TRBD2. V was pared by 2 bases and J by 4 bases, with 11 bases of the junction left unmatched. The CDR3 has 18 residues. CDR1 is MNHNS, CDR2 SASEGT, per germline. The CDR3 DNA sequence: TGTGCCAGCAGTGAACTGGCTAGCGGGGGTACCTCTTACAATGAGCAGTTCTTC. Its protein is CASSELASGGTSYNEQFF.

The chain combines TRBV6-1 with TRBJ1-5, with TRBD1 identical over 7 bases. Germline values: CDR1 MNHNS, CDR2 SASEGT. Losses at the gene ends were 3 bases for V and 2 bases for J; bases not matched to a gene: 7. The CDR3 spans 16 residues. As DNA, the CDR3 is TGTGCCAGCAGTGACTTGGACAGGTTGGGCAATCAGCCCCAGCATTTT. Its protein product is CASSDLDRLGNQPQHF.

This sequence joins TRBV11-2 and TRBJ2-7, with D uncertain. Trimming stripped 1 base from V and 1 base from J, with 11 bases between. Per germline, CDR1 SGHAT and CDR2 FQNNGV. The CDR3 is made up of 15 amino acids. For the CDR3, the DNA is TGTGCCAGCAGCTTAGCCCCCAGTTTTTCCTACGAGCAGTACTTC. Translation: CASSLAPSFSYEQYF.

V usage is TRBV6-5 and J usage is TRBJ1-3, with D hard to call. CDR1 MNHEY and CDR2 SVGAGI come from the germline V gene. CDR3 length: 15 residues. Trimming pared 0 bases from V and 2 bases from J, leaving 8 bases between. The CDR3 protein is CASSYSTPPGNTIYF. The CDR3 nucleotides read TGTGCCAGCAGTTACTCAACTCCCCCTGGAAACACCATATATTTT.

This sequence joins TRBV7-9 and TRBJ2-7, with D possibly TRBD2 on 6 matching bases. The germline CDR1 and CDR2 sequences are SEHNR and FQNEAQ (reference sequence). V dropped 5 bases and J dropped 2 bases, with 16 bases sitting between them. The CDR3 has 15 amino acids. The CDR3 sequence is CASSTTRSGAYEQYF. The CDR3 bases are TGTGCCAGCAGCACCACTCGGTCGGGGGCCTACGAGCAGTACTTC.

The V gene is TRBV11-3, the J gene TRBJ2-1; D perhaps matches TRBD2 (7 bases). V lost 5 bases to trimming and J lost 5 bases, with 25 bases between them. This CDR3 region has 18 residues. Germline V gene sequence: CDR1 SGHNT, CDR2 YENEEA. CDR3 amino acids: CASSATSTTVRDNNEQFF. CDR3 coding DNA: TGTGCCAGCAGCGCGACTAGCACCACCGTCCGGGACAACAATGAGCAGTTCTTC.

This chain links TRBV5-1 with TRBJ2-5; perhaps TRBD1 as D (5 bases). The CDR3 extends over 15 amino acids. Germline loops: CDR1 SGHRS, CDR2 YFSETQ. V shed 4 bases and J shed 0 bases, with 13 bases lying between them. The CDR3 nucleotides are TGCGCCAGCAGCCCCGGTCCAGGGTACCAAGAGACCCAGTACTTC. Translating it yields CASSPGPGYQETQYF.

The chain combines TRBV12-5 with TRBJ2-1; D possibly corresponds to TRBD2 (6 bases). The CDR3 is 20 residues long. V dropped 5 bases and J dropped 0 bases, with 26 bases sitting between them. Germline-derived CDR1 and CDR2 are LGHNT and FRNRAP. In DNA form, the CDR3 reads TGTGCTAGTGGTCCCCGGCAGTGGGGTCACGGGAGAACCTCCTACAATGAGCAGTTCTTC. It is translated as CASGPRQWGHGRTSYNEQFF.

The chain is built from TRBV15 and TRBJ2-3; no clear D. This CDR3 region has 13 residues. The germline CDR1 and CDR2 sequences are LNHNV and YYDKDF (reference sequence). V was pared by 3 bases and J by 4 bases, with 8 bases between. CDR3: CATSRVGPDTQYF. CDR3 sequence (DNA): TGTGCCACCAGCAGGGTGGGCCCAGATACGCAGTATTTT.

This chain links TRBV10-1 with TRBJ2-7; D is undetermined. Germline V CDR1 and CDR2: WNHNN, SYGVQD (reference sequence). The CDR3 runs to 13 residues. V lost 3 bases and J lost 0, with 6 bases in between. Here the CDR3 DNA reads TGCGCCAGCAGTGACTCCCCCTCCTACGAGCAGTACTTC. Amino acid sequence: CASSDSPSYEQYF.

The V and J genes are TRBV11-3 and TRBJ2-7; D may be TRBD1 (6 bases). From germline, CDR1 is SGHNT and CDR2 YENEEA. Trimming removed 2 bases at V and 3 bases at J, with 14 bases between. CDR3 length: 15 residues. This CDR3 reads CASSLNGQLLYEQYF. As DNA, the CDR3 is TGTGCCAGCAGCTTAAACGGACAGCTTCTCTACGAGCAGTACTTC.

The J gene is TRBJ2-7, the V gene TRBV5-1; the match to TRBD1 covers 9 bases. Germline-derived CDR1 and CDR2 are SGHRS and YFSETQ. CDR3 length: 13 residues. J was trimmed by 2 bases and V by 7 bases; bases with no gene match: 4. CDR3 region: CASRWDRAYEQYF. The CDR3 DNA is TGCGCCAGCCGTTGGGACAGGGCCTACGAGCAGTACTTC.

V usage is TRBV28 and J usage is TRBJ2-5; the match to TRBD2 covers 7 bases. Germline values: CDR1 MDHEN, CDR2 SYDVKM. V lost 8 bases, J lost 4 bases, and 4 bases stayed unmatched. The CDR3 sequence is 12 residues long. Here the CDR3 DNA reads TGTGCCAGCGGGCCGGGGGGAGAGACCCAGTACTTC. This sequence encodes CASGPGGETQYF.

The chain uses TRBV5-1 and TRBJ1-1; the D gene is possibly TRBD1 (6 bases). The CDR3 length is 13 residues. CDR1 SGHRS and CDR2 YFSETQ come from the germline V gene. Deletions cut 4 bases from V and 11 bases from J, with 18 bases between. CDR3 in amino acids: CASSASNRADAFF. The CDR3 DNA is TGCGCCAGCAGCGCCTCCAACAGGGCCGATGCTTTCTTT.

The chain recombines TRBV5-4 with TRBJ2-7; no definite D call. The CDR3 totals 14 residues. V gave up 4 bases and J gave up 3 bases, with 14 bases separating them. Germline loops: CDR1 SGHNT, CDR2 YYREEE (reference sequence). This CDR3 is CASSIPGSNYEQYF. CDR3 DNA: TGTGCCAGCAGCATCCCGGGTTCAAACTACGAGCAGTACTTC.

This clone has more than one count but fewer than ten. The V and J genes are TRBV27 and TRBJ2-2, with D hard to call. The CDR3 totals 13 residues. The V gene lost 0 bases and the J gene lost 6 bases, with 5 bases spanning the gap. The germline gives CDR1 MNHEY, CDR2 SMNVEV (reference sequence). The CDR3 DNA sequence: TGTGCCAGCAGTTTATCGGGCCCCGGGGAGCTGTTTTTT. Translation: CASSLSGPGELFF.

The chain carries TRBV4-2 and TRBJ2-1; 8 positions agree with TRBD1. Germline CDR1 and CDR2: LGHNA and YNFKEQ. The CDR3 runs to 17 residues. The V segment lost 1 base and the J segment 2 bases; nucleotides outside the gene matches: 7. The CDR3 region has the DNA TGTGCCAGCAGCCAAGCGACCGGGACAGGAGCCTACAATGAGCAGTTCTTC. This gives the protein CASSQATGTGAYNEQFF.

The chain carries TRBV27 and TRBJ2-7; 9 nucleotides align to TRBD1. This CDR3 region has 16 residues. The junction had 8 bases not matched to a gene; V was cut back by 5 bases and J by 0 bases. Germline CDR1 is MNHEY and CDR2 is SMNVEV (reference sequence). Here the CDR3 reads CASSRSGQGSSYEQYF. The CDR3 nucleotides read TGTGCCAGCAGTAGGTCAGGACAGGGGTCCTCCTACGAGCAGTACTTC.

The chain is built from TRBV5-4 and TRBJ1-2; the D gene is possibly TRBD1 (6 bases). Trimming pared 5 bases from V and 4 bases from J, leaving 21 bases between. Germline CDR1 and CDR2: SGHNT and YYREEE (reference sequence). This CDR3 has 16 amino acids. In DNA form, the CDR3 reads TGTGCCAGCAGTGGGTCCGGGACAATGGGCCTCTATGGCTACACCTTC. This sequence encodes CASSGSGTMGLYGYTF.

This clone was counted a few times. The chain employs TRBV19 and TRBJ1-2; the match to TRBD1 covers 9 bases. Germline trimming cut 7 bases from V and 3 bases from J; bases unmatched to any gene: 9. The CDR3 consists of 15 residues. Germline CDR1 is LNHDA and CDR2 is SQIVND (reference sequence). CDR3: CASTIPGQGYYGYTF. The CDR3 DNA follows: TGTGCCAGTACCATCCCGGGACAGGGATACTATGGCTACACCTTC.

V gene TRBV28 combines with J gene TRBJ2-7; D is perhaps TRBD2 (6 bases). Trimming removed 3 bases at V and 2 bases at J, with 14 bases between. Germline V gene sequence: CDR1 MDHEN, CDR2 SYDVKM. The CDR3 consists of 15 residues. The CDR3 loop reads CASSFRPASAYEQYF. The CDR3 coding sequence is TGTGCCAGCAGTTTTCGGCCGGCTAGCGCCTACGAGCAGTACTTC.

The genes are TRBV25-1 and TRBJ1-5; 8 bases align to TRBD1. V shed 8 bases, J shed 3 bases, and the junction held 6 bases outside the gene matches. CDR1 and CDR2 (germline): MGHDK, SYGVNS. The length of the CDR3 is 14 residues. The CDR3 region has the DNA TGTGCCAGCGGGGGGACAGGTTCCAATCAGCCCCAGCATTTT. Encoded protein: CASGGTGSNQPQHF.

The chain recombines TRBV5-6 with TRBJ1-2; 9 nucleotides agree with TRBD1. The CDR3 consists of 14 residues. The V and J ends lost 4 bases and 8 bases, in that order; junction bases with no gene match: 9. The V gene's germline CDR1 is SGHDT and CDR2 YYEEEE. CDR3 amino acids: CASSPGTGLRGYTF. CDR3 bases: TGTGCCAGCAGCCCAGGGACAGGGTTGAGGGGCTACACCTTC.

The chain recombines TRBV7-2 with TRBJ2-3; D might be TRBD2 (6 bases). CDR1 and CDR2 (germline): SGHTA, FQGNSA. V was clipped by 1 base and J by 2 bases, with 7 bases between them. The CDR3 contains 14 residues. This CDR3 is CASSLVADTDTQYF. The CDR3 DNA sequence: TGTGCCAGCAGCTTAGTAGCGGACACAGATACGCAGTATTTT.

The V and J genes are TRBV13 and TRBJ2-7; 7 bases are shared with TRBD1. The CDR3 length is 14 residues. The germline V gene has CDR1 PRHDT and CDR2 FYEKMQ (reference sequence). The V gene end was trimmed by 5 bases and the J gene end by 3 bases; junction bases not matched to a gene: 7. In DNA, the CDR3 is TGTGCCAGCAGCCCGGGACAGAGTGACTACGAGCAGTACTTC. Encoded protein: CASSPGQSDYEQYF.

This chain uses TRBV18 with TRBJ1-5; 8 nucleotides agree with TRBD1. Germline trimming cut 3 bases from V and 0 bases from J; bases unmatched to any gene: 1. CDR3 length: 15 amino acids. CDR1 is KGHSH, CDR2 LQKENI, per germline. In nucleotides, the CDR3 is TGTGCCAGCTCACCGCAGGGGGCTAGCAATCAGCCCCAGCATTTT. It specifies CASSPQGASNQPQHF. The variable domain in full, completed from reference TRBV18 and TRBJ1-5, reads NAGVMQNPRHLVRRRGQEARLRCSPMKGHSHVYWYRQLPEEGLKFMVYLQKENIIDESGMPKERFSAEFPKEGPSILRIQQVVRGDSAAYFCASSPQGASNQPQHFGDGTRLSIL.